Shown below are 16 T cell receptor beta chains from a single sample sequenced in a study of control samples from healthy donors and cancer patients. The data were produced by immunoSEQ multiplex PCR, yet TCRdb's version contains in-frame clones alone and is incomplete. Of approximately 120,000 clones listed, 90% are singletons. The sequenced sample consisted of blood. Every receptor here comes from a human donor in good health. The donor label of this sample is uncertain.

The genes are TRBV9 and TRBJ1-1; D not resolved. Per the germline V gene, CDR1 is SGDLS and CDR2 is YYNGEE. This CDR3 has 14 residues. Trimming took 5 bases from V and 1 from J, leaving 12 bases between them. CDR3 in DNA: TGTGCCAGCAGTCCGGGTTCTCGGAACACTGAAGCTTTCTTT. Amino acids: CASSPGSRNTEAFF.

The chain recombines TRBV24-1 with TRBJ1-5; D ambiguous. CDR1 is KGHDR, CDR2 SFDVKD, per germline. The CDR3 length is 14 residues. V lost 5 bases and J 4 bases, leaving 11 bases between the germline ends. This CDR3 reads CATSVSAYNQPQHF. The CDR3 nucleotides read TGTGCCACCAGTGTGTCCGCGTATAATCAGCCCCAGCATTTT.

The V call is TRBV6-1, the J call TRBJ2-7; a weak D match, TRBD2 (5 bases). Trimming removed 2 bases from V and 5 bases from J, with 10 bases in between. This CDR3 is built from 13 residues. Germline CDR1 MNHNS, CDR2 SASEGT. DNA for the CDR3: TGTGCCAGCAGTGAAATTCGGAGGCACGAGCAGTACGTC. Protein sequence: CASSEIRRHEQYV.

The chain couples TRBV12-5 to TRBJ1-5, with D possibly being TRBD1 (5 bases). Germline V gene lookup returns CDR1 LGHNT and CDR2 FRNRAP. There are 16 residues in the CDR3. The V end was cut by 3 bases, the J end by 4 bases, with 16 bases between. CDR3 coding DNA: TGTGCTAGTGGTTTTGGGGCAACAGGTACTAATCAGCCCCAGCATTTT. It encodes CASGFGATGTNQPQHF.

The chain combines TRBV21-1 with TRBJ1-2; TRBD1, the table's D call, lacks a check against the DNA. TRBV21-1 is a recognized pseudogene. The length of the CDR3 is 16 residues. The CDR3 region has the DNA TGTGCCAGCAGCAAAAAAGTCGAGAACAGGGGCCCTGGCTACACCTTC. Protein: CASSKKVENRGPGYTF.

The chain couples TRBV6-1 to TRBJ2-5; 9 bases match TRBD1. V was clipped by 2 bases and J by 2 bases; unmatched bases: 6. CDR1 and CDR2 (germline): MNHNS, SASEGT. The CDR3 runs 16 residues. The CDR3 here is CASSEISGTGQETQYF. For the CDR3, the DNA is TGTGCCAGCAGTGAAATATCCGGGACAGGGCAAGAGACCCAGTACTTC.

J is TRBJ1-1 and V is TRBV4-2; weak D call: TRBD1 (5 bases). Per germline, CDR1 LGHNA and CDR2 YNFKEQ. The CDR3 loop spans 15 amino acids. Between the trimmed V and J ends, which lost 4 bases and 1 base, there was a span of 13 bases. The CDR3: CASSPLDSPNTEAFF. CDR3 nucleotide sequence: TGTGCCAGCAGCCCACTCGACAGTCCGAACACTGAAGCTTTCTTT.

CDR3 sequence (DNA): TGTGCCAGCAGCTTAGAGGGAATGAACACTGAAGCTTTCTTT. Its protein product is CASSLEGMNTEAFF. The gene calls are TRBV7-8 and TRBJ1-1; unclear D gene. In germline, CDR1 is SGHVS, CDR2 FQNEAQ. CDR3 length equals 14 residues. Trimming removed 1 base from V and 0 bases from J, with 6 bases in between.

The CDR3 nucleotides are TGTGCCAGCAGCTTTAATGGACAGGGCTATGGCTACACCTTC. This encodes CASSFNGQGYGYTF. The V and J genes are TRBV5-6 and TRBJ1-2; 8 positions agree with TRBD1. CDR3 size: 14 residues. Trimming at V came to 2 bases and at J to 4 bases, leaving 4 bases not matched to a gene. CDR1 and CDR2 from the germline V gene are SGHDT and YYEEEE.

The chain is built from TRBV29-1 and TRBJ2-7, with D hard to call. Germline V gene sequence: CDR1 SQVTM, CDR2 ANQGSEA. V lost 4 bases to trimming and J lost 0 bases, with 7 bases between them. This CDR3 region has 12 residues. CDR3 protein: CSVASSSYEQYF. In nucleotides, the CDR3 is TGCAGCGTTGCGAGTTCCTCCTACGAGCAGTACTTC.

The CDR3 loop is CATGGDTDTQYF. CDR3 coding DNA: TGTGCCACCGGAGGGGATACAGATACGCAGTATTTT. This chain connects TRBV24-1 to TRBJ2-3; D is possibly TRBD2 (6 bases). There are 12 residues in the CDR3. The ends were cut back, 9 bases at V and 3 bases at J, with 9 bases in the middle. Germline V lookup: CDR1 KGHDR, CDR2 SFDVKD.

The CDR3 sequence: CASSVVYSYNEQFF. The CDR3 DNA reads TGTGCCAGCAGCGTAGTCTACTCCTACAATGAGCAGTTCTTC. The genes are TRBV9 and TRBJ2-1; D unclear. V was cut by 0 bases and J by 0 bases, with 4 bases left in between. Per the germline V gene, CDR1 is SGDLS and CDR2 is YYNGEE. The CDR3 totals 14 residues.

This clone appeared once. This chain links TRBV11-2 with TRBJ1-1; D is possibly TRBD1 (5 bases). CDR1 is SGHAT and CDR2 is FQNNGV in the germline V gene. The CDR3 runs to 15 residues. V lost 5 bases and J 0 bases, leaving 13 bases between the germline ends. The CDR3 region is CASSPRQQMNTEAFF. Here the CDR3 DNA reads TGTGCCAGCAGCCCCCGACAGCAGATGAACACTGAAGCTTTCTTT. Together with reference TRBV11-2 and TRBJ1-1, the CDR3 gives the full variable domain: EAGVAQSPRYKIIEKRQSVAFWCNPISGHATLYWYQQILGQGPKLLIQFQNNGVVDDSQLPKDRFSAERLKGVDSTLKIQPAKLEDSAVYLCASSPRQQMNTEAFFGQGTRLTVV.

The J gene is TRBJ2-7, the V gene TRBV5-1; no clear D gene. Germline-derived CDR1 and CDR2 are SGHRS and YFSETQ. V was clipped by 0 bases and J by 6 bases, with 13 bases between them. The CDR3 runs 14 residues. The CDR3 loop reads CASSLDVVTGEQYF. The CDR3 nucleotides read TGCGCCAGCAGCTTGGATGTGGTAACGGGCGAGCAGTACTTC.

The chain is built from TRBV5-1 and TRBJ2-5; D is uncertain. Germline V lookup: CDR1 SGHRS, CDR2 YFSETQ. V lost 0 bases, J lost 2 bases, and 8 bases lay in between. CDR3 length: 14 residues. The CDR3 DNA is TGCGCCAGCAGCTTGGCGGTCTCACAAGAGACCCAGTACTTC. Translating it yields CASSLAVSQETQYF.

This clone appeared a single time. The chain links TRBV19 to TRBJ2-2; 7 bases map to TRBD1. Germline V gives CDR1 LNHDA, CDR2 SQIVND (reference sequence). Germline trimming cut 6 bases from V and 4 bases from J; bases unmatched to any gene: 5. The CDR3 sequence is 14 residues long. The CDR3 reads CASSEGAVTGELFF. The CDR3 DNA reads TGTGCCAGTAGCGAGGGGGCGGTCACCGGGGAGCTGTTTTTT.